The 5 T cell receptor beta chains listed next were all sequenced from one sample in a study of early T cells in non-severe SARS-CoV-2 infection. One entry per CDR3 protein results from TCRdb running MiXCR on the 5' RACE reads. The sample yields around 77,000 distinct CDR3 sequences, about 12% seen once. The sequencing used whole blood, collected at baseline. Every receptor here comes from an adult who was a healthcare worker with PCR-confirmed SARS-CoV-2 infection or an uninfected control (not recorded which). The donor label of this sample is uncertain.

This clonotype appeared many times. The J gene is TRBJ2-1, the V gene TRBV9; 12 nucleotides match TRBD2. Per germline, CDR1 SGDLS and CDR2 YYNGEE. After removal of 3 bases from V and 10 bases from J, the junction contained 17 bases not matched to a gene. There are 18 residues in the CDR3. CDR3 bases: TGTGCCAGCAGCGGCGGACTAGCGGGAAACACCGTTCAGGAAGAGCAGTTCTTC. Protein sequence: CASSGGLAGNTVQEEQFF.

Many counts were recorded for this clonotype. The chain has TRBV29-1 and TRBJ2-7, with 7 positions matching TRBD1. CDR3 length: 13 amino acids. Unmatched junction bases numbered 9, after V lost 3 bases and J lost 7 bases. Germline CDR1 is SQVTM and CDR2 is ANQGSEA. The CDR3 loop reads CSVDGQDWPEQYF. The DNA of the CDR3 is TGCAGCGTTGATGGACAGGATTGGCCTGAGCAGTACTTC.

Relative to its sample, this clonotype is medium-sized (0.01 to 0.1%). The V and J genes are TRBV9 and TRBJ1-1, with D possibly matching TRBD1 (6 bases). V lost 0 bases and J 0 bases, leaving 9 bases between the germline ends. This CDR3 spans 15 amino acids. The germline V gene encodes CDR1 SGDLS and CDR2 YYNGEE. In DNA form, the CDR3 reads TGTGCCAGCAGCGTAGGGGGGGCCGTGAACACTGAAGCTTTCTTT. The encoded protein is CASSVGGAVNTEAFF.

Many counts were recorded for this clonotype. The V call is TRBV6-5, the J call TRBJ1-1; a weak D match, TRBD1 (5 bases). CDR1 is MNHEY and CDR2 is SVGAGI in the germline V gene. Trimming shortened V by 7 bases and J by 6 bases, and 15 bases separated the two germline ends. The CDR3 is 13 amino acids. The DNA for the CDR3 is TGTGCCAGCATCCAAGCCGGGGGGTCTGAAGCTTTCTTT. Amino acid sequence: CASIQAGGSEAFF.

The chain uses TRBV29-1 and TRBJ1-4; a possible D gene is TRBD1 (5 bases). The CDR3 is made up of 11 amino acids. Germline loops: CDR1 SQVTM, CDR2 ANQGSEA. V shed 7 bases and J shed 8 bases, with 11 bases lying between them. CDR3 nucleotide sequence: TGCAGCGCTGGGGACCGAGAAAAACTGTTTTTT. Protein sequence: CSAGDREKLFF.